Listed below are T cell receptor beta chains from one sample, sequenced in a study of PD-1 blockade in classical Hodgkin lymphoma. Only in-frame clones appear in the TCRdb table, and some are missing; sequencing was by immunoSEQ multiplex PCR. The sample lists 25,000 to 30,000 clones, roughly 88% occurring once. The specimen was CD8+ T cells from blood, collected at baseline. The receptors originated from a human donor with classical Hodgkin lymphoma. Each CDR3 is given with its conserved first and last residue. The D gene is left open where the match is weak. Where a row states a size, it is once, few, many or the class of an expanded clone; other rows omit it.

v_call: TRBV11-1
clone_size: -
j_call: TRBJ2-1
d_call: TRBD2
cdr3_nt: TGTGCCAGCAGCTTACCACTAGCGGGAGGGTACAATGAGCAGTTCTTC
cdr3_aa: CASSLPLAGGYNEQFF

v_call: TRBV27
clone_size: once
j_call: TRBJ1-3
d_call: -
cdr3_nt: TGTGCCAGCAGTTCAACCGGGACTGGAAACACCATATATTTT
cdr3_aa: CASSSTGTGNTIYF

v_call: TRBV29-1
clone_size: -
j_call: TRBJ2-7
d_call: -
cdr3_nt: TGCAGCGTTGAAAGAAGGCAGGCGAGCTCCTACGAGCAGTACTTC
cdr3_aa: CSVERRQASSYEQYF

v_call: TRBV7-2
clone_size: -
j_call: TRBJ1-4
d_call: -
cdr3_nt: TGTGCCAGCAGCGTTCGGCCGGACGGGGCAACTAATGAAAAACTGTTTTTT
cdr3_aa: CASSVRPDGATNEKLFF

v_call: TRBV9
clone_size: -
j_call: TRBJ1-2
d_call: TRBD1
cdr3_nt: TGTGCCAGCAGCTTGAACAGGGGGCCATATATTGGCTACACCTTC
cdr3_aa: CASSLNRGPYIGYTF

v_call: TRBV10-2
clone_size: -
j_call: TRBJ2-1
d_call: -
cdr3_nt: TGCGCCAGCTTTACGCCCAGGACTTCCACAACCAAGGGCTACAATGAGCAGTTCTTC
cdr3_aa: CASFTPRTSTTKGYNEQFF

v_call: TRBV4-1
clone_size: -
j_call: TRBJ2-7
d_call: TRBD2
cdr3_nt: TGCGCCAGCAGCCAAGTGGGGGGGACCGGAAGGAGACCCTACGAGCAGTACTTC
cdr3_aa: CASSQVGGTGRRPYEQYF

v_call: TRBV5-1
clone_size: -
j_call: TRBJ2-5
d_call: -
cdr3_nt: TGCGCCAGCAGCTTTAGCGGCCAAGAGACCCAGTACTTC
cdr3_aa: CASSFSGQETQYF

v_call: TRBV4-2
clone_size: few
j_call: TRBJ1-2
d_call: -
cdr3_nt: TGTGCCAGCAGCCAAGAGGCACCGTTCAACTATGGCTACACCTTC
cdr3_aa: CASSQEAPFNYGYTF

v_call: TRBV27
clone_size: -
j_call: TRBJ2-3
d_call: -
cdr3_nt: TGTGCCAGCAGTCCGGGCTCGGTCGGGGATACGCAGTATTTT
cdr3_aa: CASSPGSVGDTQYF

v_call: TRBV5-5
clone_size: -
j_call: TRBJ2-1
d_call: -
cdr3_nt: TGTGCCAGCAGCTTTACGGCTTCCTACAATGAGCAGTTCTTC
cdr3_aa: CASSFTASYNEQFF

v_call: TRBV5-6
clone_size: -
j_call: TRBJ2-7
d_call: -
cdr3_nt: TGTGCCAGCAGCTTGGTTGGCAACGAGCAGTACTTC
cdr3_aa: CASSLVGNEQYF

v_call: TRBV28
clone_size: -
j_call: TRBJ2-7
d_call: -
cdr3_nt: TGTGCCAGCACTCCCTCCGGGGGAAGCTCCTACGAGCAGTACTTC
cdr3_aa: CASTPSGGSSYEQYF

v_call: TRBV12-5
clone_size: -
j_call: TRBJ2-2
d_call: -
cdr3_nt: TGTGCTAGTGGTTTGTCCGGGGAGCTGTTTTTT
cdr3_aa: CASGLSGELFF

v_call: TRBV4-1
clone_size: -
j_call: TRBJ2-1
d_call: -
cdr3_nt: TGCGCCAGCAGCCAAGGGGCGCTGCGGGAGCAGTTCTTC
cdr3_aa: CASSQGALREQFF

v_call: TRBV19
clone_size: -
j_call: TRBJ1-1
d_call: -
cdr3_nt: TGTGCCAGTATTCTGGCCCCACCGGCGAGGAACACTGAAGCTTTCTTT
cdr3_aa: CASILAPPARNTEAFF

v_call: TRBV27
clone_size: -
j_call: TRBJ2-1
d_call: TRBD2
cdr3_nt: TGTGCCAGCAGTAGCAGCGGGACGTACAATGAGCAGTTCTTC
cdr3_aa: CASSSSGTYNEQFF

v_call: TRBV5-1
clone_size: -
j_call: TRBJ1-1
d_call: -
cdr3_nt: TGCGCCAGCAGCTTAGGGAGATACAACACTGAAGCTTTCTTT
cdr3_aa: CASSLGRYNTEAFF

v_call: TRBV28
clone_size: -
j_call: TRBJ1-5
d_call: TRBD1
cdr3_nt: TGTGCCAGCAGTATCCAGGGGGACTTGGGTCAGCCCCAGCATTTT
cdr3_aa: CASSIQGDLGQPQHF

v_call: TRBV6-1
clone_size: -
j_call: TRBJ2-7
d_call: -
cdr3_nt: TGTGCCAGCAGTGAAGCTAGCGGTTATAACCCCTACGAGCAGTACTTC
cdr3_aa: CASSEASGYNPYEQYF

v_call: TRBV27
clone_size: -
j_call: TRBJ2-7
d_call: -
cdr3_nt: TGTGCCAGCAGTTCCTCCAGCGCAACTTTAGCGGCAAGCTCCTACGAGCAGTACTTC
cdr3_aa: CASSSSSATLAASSYEQYF

v_call: TRBV28
clone_size: -
j_call: TRBJ2-5
d_call: -
cdr3_nt: TGTGCCAGCAGTCAGTACAGGGGGGGTGCACAAGAGACCCAGTACTTC
cdr3_aa: CASSQYRGGAQETQYF

v_call: TRBV9
clone_size: -
j_call: TRBJ1-2
d_call: -
cdr3_nt: TGTGCCAGCAGCAAATCTGCCTATGGCTACACCTTC
cdr3_aa: CASSKSAYGYTF